This is a list of T cell receptor beta chains from one sample in a study of radiation and T cells in renal cell carcinoma. Assay: immunoSEQ multiplex PCR; the TCRdb copy retains only in-frame clones and omits some. The sample has just over 95,000 clones, 75% to 90% seen once. Sequenced material: blood, taken from a patient whose treatment included radiotherapy and nephrectomy. The receptors here all came from a man aged 45-65 years with renal cell carcinoma. Both conserved end residues are part of each CDR3. D genes are given only for firm matches. Clone size is given for some rows only: seen once, a few or many times, or a class if the clone is expanded.

D gene: -
J gene: TRBJ1-4
clone size: -
V gene: TRBV7-9
CDR3 DNA: TGTGCCAGCAGCTTAGGCAGGGCGGTCGAAAATGAAAAACTGTTTTTT
CDR3 protein: CASSLGRAVENEKLFF

D gene: -
J gene: TRBJ1-1
clone size: -
V gene: TRBV18
CDR3 DNA: TGTGCCAGCTCACCACCGGGGGCGCTGAACACTGAAGCTTTCTTT
CDR3 protein: CASSPPGALNTEAFF

D gene: -
J gene: TRBJ1-2
clone size: -
V gene: TRBV30
CDR3 DNA: TGTGCCTGGAGTTTGGGGGCGGGCTATGGCTACACCTTC
CDR3 protein: CAWSLGAGYGYTF

D gene: TRBD1
J gene: TRBJ2-7
clone size: -
V gene: TRBV4-1
CDR3 DNA: TGCGCCAGCAGCCAAGAAGACAGGGTACGGGCAGATTACGAGCAGTACTTC
CDR3 protein: CASSQEDRVRADYEQYF

D gene: -
J gene: TRBJ2-2
clone size: -
V gene: TRBV9
CDR3 DNA: TGTGCCAGCAGCGCCCGCCGAACAGGGTGGACCGGGGAGCTGTTTTTT
CDR3 protein: CASSARRTGWTGELFF

D gene: TRBD1
J gene: TRBJ1-5
clone size: -
V gene: TRBV2
CDR3 DNA: TGTGCCAGCAGTGAACGACAGGGATATCAGCCCCAGCATTTT
CDR3 protein: CASSERQGYQPQHF

D gene: -
J gene: TRBJ1-1
clone size: -
V gene: TRBV6-1
CDR3 DNA: TGTGCCAGCAGACAACCCGGGACCAACACTGAAGCTTTCTTT
CDR3 protein: CASRQPGTNTEAFF

D gene: TRBD1
J gene: TRBJ1-2
clone size: -
V gene: TRBV2
CDR3 DNA: TGTGCCAGCGGCTCGGGACAGGAGGGCGGTGGCTACACCTTC
CDR3 protein: CASGSGQEGGGYTF

D gene: TRBD1
J gene: TRBJ1-5
clone size: -
V gene: TRBV7-2
CDR3 DNA: TGTGCCAGCAGCTTTTGGACAGGGGGGAATCAGCCCCAGCATTTT
CDR3 protein: CASSFWTGGNQPQHF

D gene: -
J gene: TRBJ2-6
clone size: -
V gene: TRBV6-5
CDR3 DNA: TGTGCCAGCAAGTACCGTTCTGGGGCCAACGTCCTGACTTTC
CDR3 protein: CASKYRSGANVLTF

D gene: -
J gene: TRBJ1-1
clone size: -
V gene: TRBV6-5
CDR3 DNA: TGTGCCAGCAGACTGATGGGGGCGCTGAACACTGAAGCTTTCTTT
CDR3 protein: CASRLMGALNTEAFF

D gene: TRBD2
J gene: TRBJ2-1
clone size: -
V gene: TRBV6-1
CDR3 DNA: TGTGCCAGCAGTGGACCGACTAGCGGAGAGGGGAACAATGAGCAGTTCTTC
CDR3 protein: CASSGPTSGEGNNEQFF

D gene: -
J gene: TRBJ1-1
clone size: -
V gene: TRBV2
CDR3 DNA: TGTGCCAGCCGCAACCTGTTCATGAACACTGAAGCTTTCTTT
CDR3 protein: CASRNLFMNTEAFF

D gene: -
J gene: TRBJ2-6
clone size: -
V gene: TRBV4-2
CDR3 DNA: TGTGCCAGCAGCCAAGTGGGTAGCGCTGGGGCCAACGTCCTGACTTTC
CDR3 protein: CASSQVGSAGANVLTF

D gene: -
J gene: TRBJ2-7
clone size: -
V gene: TRBV6-1
CDR3 DNA: TGTGCCAGCAGGATGACAGGAAGCTCCTACGAGCAGTACTTC
CDR3 protein: CASRMTGSSYEQYF

D gene: -
J gene: TRBJ1-3
clone size: -
V gene: TRBV7-3
CDR3 DNA: TGTGCCAGCAGCTTAGGGGGGATCTCTGGAAACACCATATATTTT
CDR3 protein: CASSLGGISGNTIYF

D gene: -
J gene: TRBJ1-1
clone size: once
V gene: TRBV7-2
CDR3 DNA: TGTGCCAGCAGCTCGGGACACCAGAACACTGAAGCTTTCTTT
CDR3 protein: CASSSGHQNTEAFF

D gene: -
J gene: TRBJ1-2
clone size: -
V gene: TRBV5-6
CDR3 DNA: TGTGCCAGCAGCTTGGCGGACTATGGCTACACCTTC
CDR3 protein: CASSLADYGYTF

D gene: -
J gene: TRBJ1-1
clone size: -
V gene: TRBV6-1
CDR3 DNA: TGTGCCAGCAGTTTTACAGGCACTGAAGCTTTCTTT
CDR3 protein: CASSFTGTEAFF

D gene: -
J gene: TRBJ1-2
clone size: -
V gene: TRBV2
CDR3 DNA: TGTGCCAGAAAGGCCCGGGACGGAAATAACTATGGCTACACCTTC
CDR3 protein: CARKARDGNNYGYTF

D gene: TRBD1
J gene: TRBJ2-5
clone size: once
V gene: TRBV5-1
CDR3 DNA: TGCGCCAGCAGCTTGGAATTAGGGGGCGGCGGAGAGACCCAGTACTTC
CDR3 protein: CASSLELGGGGETQYF

D gene: -
J gene: TRBJ2-3
clone size: -
V gene: TRBV18
CDR3 DNA: TGTGCCAGCTCACCACAGTCAGATACGCAGTATTTT
CDR3 protein: CASSPQSDTQYF

D gene: -
J gene: TRBJ1-1
clone size: -
V gene: TRBV6-6
CDR3 DNA: TGTGCCAGCACTACGCCGTCTGCCATGAACACTGAAGCTTTCTTT
CDR3 protein: CASTTPSAMNTEAFF

D gene: -
J gene: TRBJ1-2
clone size: -
V gene: TRBV5-1
CDR3 DNA: TGCGCCAGCAGCTTGGCGGCCGGGATCTTAAGTGGCTACACCTTC
CDR3 protein: CASSLAAGILSGYTF

D gene: -
J gene: TRBJ1-1
clone size: few
V gene: TRBV5-1
CDR3 DNA: TGCGCCAGCTCCAACGGGCAGGGGAGGACTGAAGCTTTCTTT
CDR3 protein: CASSNGQGRTEAFF

D gene: -
J gene: TRBJ2-3
clone size: once
V gene: TRBV5-1
CDR3 DNA: TGCGCCAGCAGCTTGGATCATACGCAGTATTTT
CDR3 protein: CASSLDHTQYF

D gene: TRBD1
J gene: TRBJ2-7
clone size: -
V gene: TRBV7-9
CDR3 DNA: TGTGCCAGCAGCCCCATGGGACAGGGAAGGCACGAGCAGTACTTC
CDR3 protein: CASSPMGQGRHEQYF

D gene: -
J gene: TRBJ1-1
clone size: -
V gene: TRBV21-1
CDR3 DNA: TGTGCCAGCAGCACTAGACAGAAAGAGAACACTGAAGCTTTCTTT
CDR3 protein: CASSTRQKENTEAFF

D gene: -
J gene: TRBJ1-1
clone size: -
V gene: TRBV7-6
CDR3 DNA: TGTGCCAGCAGCTTAGAACCACAGGGTGAAGCTTTCTTT
CDR3 protein: CASSLEPQGEAFF

D gene: -
J gene: TRBJ1-3
clone size: -
V gene: TRBV18
CDR3 DNA: TGTGCCAGCTCACCACTCCAGGGGCGTACCTCTGGAAACACCATATATTTT
CDR3 protein: CASSPLQGRTSGNTIYF

D gene: TRBD1
J gene: TRBJ1-5
clone size: -
V gene: TRBV7-2
CDR3 DNA: TGTGCCAGCAGTCCTGACAGGGGAAATCAGCCCCAGCATTTT
CDR3 protein: CASSPDRGNQPQHF

D gene: -
J gene: TRBJ2-1
clone size: -
V gene: TRBV30
CDR3 DNA: TGTGCCTGGAGCGGGGGTGGTAGTGAGGTCTCCTACAATGAGCAGTTCTTC
CDR3 protein: CAWSGGGSEVSYNEQFF

D gene: -
J gene: TRBJ1-5
clone size: -
V gene: TRBV30
CDR3 DNA: TGTGCCTGGTCGCCAGCCCTTCATCAGCCCCAGCATTTT
CDR3 protein: CAWSPALHQPQHF

D gene: TRBD2
J gene: TRBJ2-1
clone size: -
V gene: TRBV7-9
CDR3 DNA: TGTGCCAGCAGCTTAGGAGGCGGGAGGGTTCGCGAGCAGTTCTTC
CDR3 protein: CASSLGGGRVREQFF

D gene: -
J gene: TRBJ2-7
clone size: -
V gene: TRBV6-6
CDR3 DNA: TGTGCCAGCAGCCTAACCGGGCCACTTGAGCAGTACTTC
CDR3 protein: CASSLTGPLEQYF

D gene: TRBD1
J gene: TRBJ2-1
clone size: -
V gene: TRBV7-9
CDR3 DNA: TGTGCCAGCAGTTGGCGGGACAGGGAGCTCCAGTTCTTC
CDR3 protein: CASSWRDRELQFF

D gene: -
J gene: TRBJ2-7
clone size: -
V gene: TRBV20-1
CDR3 DNA: TGCAGTGCTAGACACGGATACGAGCAGTACTTC
CDR3 protein: CSARHGYEQYF

D gene: -
J gene: TRBJ1-5
clone size: -
V gene: TRBV6-1
CDR3 DNA: TGTGCCAGCAGTCTTGGGGTAGTAAGCAATCAGCCCCAGCATTTT
CDR3 protein: CASSLGVVSNQPQHF

D gene: -
J gene: TRBJ1-3
clone size: -
V gene: TRBV5-1
CDR3 DNA: TGCGCCAGCAGCTTGGGGTACAGGGCCTCTGGAAACACCATATATTTT
CDR3 protein: CASSLGYRASGNTIYF

D gene: TRBD1
J gene: TRBJ2-7
clone size: -
V gene: TRBV7-8
CDR3 DNA: TGTGCCAGCAGCTTAGAGACAGGGGGCGCAACCTACGAGCAGTACTTC
CDR3 protein: CASSLETGGATYEQYF

D gene: -
J gene: TRBJ2-7
clone size: -
V gene: TRBV28
CDR3 DNA: TGTGCCAGCAGTGCGCAGGGCGTCGAGCAGTACTTC
CDR3 protein: CASSAQGVEQYF

D gene: TRBD1
J gene: TRBJ1-1
clone size: -
V gene: TRBV19
CDR3 DNA: TGTGCCAGTAGTAGATACGGGACAGGGGGAGGCACTGAAGCTTTCTTT
CDR3 protein: CASSRYGTGGGTEAFF

D gene: TRBD2
J gene: TRBJ2-5
clone size: -
V gene: TRBV30
CDR3 DNA: TGTGCCTGGAGTGTGGTGCTAGCGGAAGAGACCCAGTACTTC
CDR3 protein: CAWSVVLAEETQYF

D gene: TRBD2
J gene: TRBJ2-3
clone size: medium-sized
V gene: TRBV6-6
CDR3 DNA: TGTGCCAGCAGTTTTGCGGGGGGGAGCACAGATACGCAGTATTTT
CDR3 protein: CASSFAGGSTDTQYF

D gene: -
J gene: TRBJ1-3
clone size: -
V gene: TRBV4-3
CDR3 DNA: TGCGCCAGCAGCCAAATAAACCTCTCTGGAAACACCATATATTTT
CDR3 protein: CASSQINLSGNTIYF